These 14 T cell receptor beta chains came from one sample sequenced in a study of immune evolution from preneoplasia to lung adenocarcinoma. Profiling relied on immunoSEQ multiplex PCR, and the TCRdb table lists in-frame clones only, not all of them. This sample yields approximately 6,900 clones, of which around 78% are seen a single time; approximately 8% belongs to the top ten. The sample taken for sequencing was FFPE lung adenocarcinoma in situ tissue. The receptors were sampled from a donor at least 70 years old with lung adenocarcinoma.

The chain uses TRBV27 and TRBJ1-6, with unresolved D. V lost 0 bases and J lost 8, with 14 bases in between. The germline V gene has CDR1 MNHEY and CDR2 SMNVEV (reference sequence). The CDR3 extends over 16 amino acids. CDR3 sequence reads: CASSLSGAGGDSPLHF. The CDR3 nucleotides read TGTGCCAGCAGTTTATCGGGAGCAGGTGGGGATTCACCCCTCCACTTT.

The gene calls are TRBV11-3 and TRBJ2-7; 8 nucleotides agree with TRBD1. The germline CDR1 and CDR2 sequences are SGHNT and YENEEA. The CDR3 has 15 amino acids. The V and J ends lost 5 bases and 7 bases, in that order; junction bases with no gene match: 13. CDR3 DNA: TGTGCCAGCAGCCGAAGAGCCGGACAGGGAAGAGAGCAGTACTTC. Translated: CASSRRAGQGREQYF.

The rearrangement links TRBV6-6 to TRBJ2-7; D is uncertain. Germline values: CDR1 MNHNY, CDR2 SVGAGI (reference sequence). Trimming removed 7 bases from V and 0 bases from J, with 13 bases in between. The CDR3 runs to 14 residues. CDR3 nucleotide sequence: TGTGCCAGCATATTGAGTTCCGACTCCTACGAGCAGTACTTC. As protein: CASILSSDSYEQYF.

This chain uses TRBV5-6 with TRBJ1-5, with D possibly matching TRBD1 (6 bases). The CDR3 contains 14 residues. Germline V CDR1 and CDR2: SGHDT, YYEEEE. Deletions cut 4 bases from V and 4 bases from J, with 12 bases between. CDR3: CASSTRDINQPQHF. The CDR3 coding sequence is TGTGCCAGCAGCACCCGGGACATTAATCAGCCCCAGCATTTT.

Written as DNA, the CDR3 is TGTGCCAGCAGCTTGGAACAGGGCCCCTACGAGCAGTACTTC. It specifies CASSLEQGPYEQYF. The chain links TRBV5-4 to TRBJ2-7; D possibly corresponds to TRBD1 (6 bases). The germline CDR1 and CDR2 sequences are SGHNT and YYREEE (reference sequence). The CDR3 sequence is 14 residues long. V lost 0 bases and J 2 bases, leaving 9 bases between the germline ends. The variable domain in full, completed from reference TRBV5-4 and TRBJ2-7, reads ETGVTQSPTHLIKTRGQQVTLRCSSQSGHNTVSWYQQALGQGPQFIFQYYREEENGRGNFPPRFSGLQFPNYSSELNVNALELDDSALYLCASSLEQGPYEQYFGPGTRLTVT.

This chain connects TRBV30 to TRBJ1-2, with D possibly being TRBD1 (5 bases). The germline gives CDR1 GTSNPN, CDR2 SVGIG (reference sequence). V lost 0 bases to trimming and J lost 4 bases, with 12 bases between them. This CDR3 has 14 amino acids. The CDR3 loop reads CAWSVSGGSYGYTF. DNA of the CDR3: TGTGCCTGGAGTGTTTCGGGGGGAAGCTATGGCTACACCTTC.

The gene calls are TRBV14 and TRBJ2-7; D uncertain. The CDR3 spans 14 residues. The ends were cut back, 2 bases at V and 8 bases at J, with 16 bases in the middle. Per the germline V gene, CDR1 is SGHDN and CDR2 is FVKESK. The CDR3 here is CASSQNTVRSQQYF. The CDR3 DNA reads as TGTGCCAGCAGCCAAAACACAGTCAGGTCCCAGCAGTACTTC.

The chain combines TRBV11-2 with TRBJ2-5; tentative D call: TRBD2 (5 bases). Germline CDR1 SGHAT, CDR2 FQNNGV. The CDR3 is 15 residues long. With 0 bases removed from V and 5 bases from J, the gap between germline ends came to 13 bases. CDR3 residues: CASSLDGRVGETQYF. CDR3 coding DNA: TGTGCCAGCAGCTTAGATGGGCGGGTCGGGGAGACCCAGTACTTC.

In this sample, this clone turned up once. The rearrangement uses TRBV19 and TRBJ1-4; 8 nucleotides agree with TRBD1. Germline values: CDR1 LNHDA, CDR2 SQIVND (reference sequence). This CDR3 is built from 17 residues. Unmatched junction bases numbered 10, after V lost 4 bases and J lost 3 bases. For the CDR3, the DNA is TGTGCCAGTAGTAGATCCGGGACAGGCGCCCCTAATGAAAAACTGTTTTTT. Protein sequence: CASSRSGTGAPNEKLFF.

This clone was seen more than once but under ten times. The chain carries TRBV5-6 and TRBJ2-3, with D perhaps matching TRBD2 (6 bases). The CDR3 covers 15 residues. V lost 1 base, J lost 2 bases, and 11 bases lay in between. The V gene's germline CDR1 is SGHDT and CDR2 YYEEEE. CDR3 in DNA: TGTGCCAGCAGCTTGACGGGAGAGGCCACAGATACGCAGTATTTT. It translates to CASSLTGEATDTQYF.

The chain employs TRBV9 and TRBJ2-1; 7 nucleotides agree with TRBD2. After removal of 6 bases from V and 0 bases from J, the junction contained 6 bases not matched to a gene. CDR1 is SGDLS, CDR2 YYNGEE, per germline. CDR3 length: 15 amino acids. As DNA, the CDR3 is TGTGCCAGCACCCGAGGGGACTACTCCTACAATGAGCAGTTCTTC. It is translated as CASTRGDYSYNEQFF.

The CDR3 DNA sequence: TGTGCCAGTAAGGCGGAGCAAAGTGTCTCCTACAATGAGCAGTTCTTC. It encodes CASKAEQSVSYNEQFF. This chain links TRBV19 with TRBJ2-1; D gene uncertain. Germline V gives CDR1 LNHDA, CDR2 SQIVND (reference sequence). The CDR3 extends over 16 amino acids. V was trimmed by 7 bases and J by 0 bases, leaving 16 bases between them.

This chain uses TRBV7-9 with TRBJ1-2, with 7 bases aligning to TRBD1. This CDR3 contains 15 residues. CDR1 and CDR2 from the germline V gene are SEHNR and FQNEAQ (reference sequence). J lost 7 bases, V lost 1 base, and 9 bases had no gene match. The CDR3 coding sequence is TGTGCCAGCAGCTTAGGTTCGACAGGGACCGGTGGCTACACCTTC. Residues: CASSLGSTGTGGYTF.

The rearrangement joins TRBV29-1 to TRBJ1-1; a possible D gene is TRBD1 (5 bases). V lost 3 bases and J lost 1, with 15 bases in between. The CDR3 covers 15 residues. CDR1 and CDR2 (germline): SQVTM, ANQGSEA. This chain's CDR3 is CSVDAGFRRNTEAFF. CDR3 nucleotide sequence: TGCAGCGTTGACGCAGGGTTTCGAAGGAACACTGAAGCTTTCTTT.